These T cell receptor beta chains were read from a single sample in a study of blood T cell repertoires in COVID-19. Sequencing used immunoSEQ multiplex PCR; TCRdb keeps in-frame clones, though not all of them. The data contain about 490,000 clones, roughly 85% of them singletons. The sample taken for sequencing was peripheral blood. All receptors derive from a human donor in a cohort sampled during active COVID-19. CDR3s include the opening cysteine and the closing phenylalanine or tryptophan. The D gene is left open where the match is weak. Size is omitted from some rows. Given values are once, few, many or a class for expanded clones.

clone size: once; D gene: NA; V gene: TRBV21-1; J gene: TRBJ2-1; CDR3 protein: CASSKGGWGNEQFF; CDR3 DNA: TGTGCCAGCAGCAAAGGAGGGTGGGGAAATGAGCAGTTCTTC
clone size: NA; D gene: NA; V gene: TRBV7-2; J gene: TRBJ1-1; CDR3 protein: CASRTRVYGTEAFF; CDR3 DNA: TGTGCCAGCAGAACCAGGGTTTATGGCACTGAAGCTTTCTTT
clone size: few; D gene: NA; V gene: TRBV29-1; J gene: TRBJ1-1; CDR3 protein: CSVAQGVLGAFF; CDR3 DNA: TGCAGCGTTGCTCAAGGAGTTCTTGGAGCTTTCTTT
clone size: NA; D gene: NA; V gene: TRBV7-9; J gene: TRBJ1-2; CDR3 protein: CASSLGEFYGYTF; CDR3 DNA: TGTGCCAGCAGCTTAGGGGAGTTCTATGGCTACACCTTC
clone size: few; D gene: TRBD1; V gene: TRBV5-6; J gene: TRBJ2-1; CDR3 protein: CASSLARTGVPYNEQFF; CDR3 DNA: TGTGCCAGCAGCTTGGCCAGGACAGGAGTTCCCTACAATGAGCAGTTCTTC
clone size: NA; D gene: NA; V gene: TRBV30; J gene: TRBJ2-4; CDR3 protein: CAWSSTVAKNIQYF; CDR3 DNA: TGTGCCTGGAGTTCGACAGTAGCCAAAAACATTCAGTACTTC
clone size: NA; D gene: NA; V gene: TRBV15; J gene: TRBJ1-3; CDR3 protein: CATSRARQRPSGGNTIYF; CDR3 DNA: TGTGCCACCAGCAGAGCCCGACAGCGACCTTCGGGCGGAAACACCATATATTTT
clone size: once; D gene: TRBD2; V gene: TRBV5-4; J gene: TRBJ2-5; CDR3 protein: CASSLAGGETQYF; CDR3 DNA: TGTGCCAGCAGCTTAGCGGGAGGTGAGACCCAGTACTTC
clone size: NA; D gene: NA; V gene: TRBV7-9; J gene: TRBJ1-2; CDR3 protein: CASSWAGARANYGYTF; CDR3 DNA: TGTGCCAGCAGCTGGGCAGGGGCCAGGGCTAACTATGGCTACACCTTC
clone size: NA; D gene: TRBD2; V gene: TRBV5-1; J gene: TRBJ2-7; CDR3 protein: CASSLAEGEGYEQYF; CDR3 DNA: TGCGCCAGCAGCTTGGCCGAAGGGGAGGGTTACGAGCAGTACTTC
clone size: NA; D gene: NA; V gene: TRBV5-3; J gene: TRBJ1-1; CDR3 protein: CARSWTLLHLYTEAFF; CDR3 DNA: TGTGCCAGAAGCTGGACACTACTTCACCTGTACACTGAAGCTTTCTTT